This TCR beta chain was sequenced for a study of identical twins. TCRdb re-derived calls from the 5' RACE reads in MiXCR, one entry per CDR3 protein. The sample has approximately 600,000 distinct CDR3 sequences; about 7.1% are singletons. This clonotype was observed a few times. The sample was also reused in another study, on yellow fever vaccine responses in identical twins.

The clonotype comes from a woman aged 18-35 years in good health. The sequenced sample was PBMCs.

The CDR3 coding sequence is TGTGCCAGCAGCTTGGGGGCCAGGGACAAAAACATTCAGTACTTC. Amino acids: CASSLGARDKNIQYF. The J gene is TRBJ2-4, the V gene TRBV5-6, with TRBD1 as a possible D gene (5 bases). This CDR3 is 15 amino acids long. CDR1 and CDR2 (germline): SGHDT, YYEEEE. V was shortened by 0 bases and J by 3 bases, with 10 bases between the two germline ends.